This TCR beta chain comes out of a study of cytomegalovirus exposure and HLA in healthy donors. Turning to this clone: Its antigen remains unknown.

Primers for the PCR totalled 60 Vbeta and 13 Jbeta. TCRdb's copy holds only in-frame clones and misses some; the assay was immunoSEQ multiplex PCR. The sample includes 85,000 to 100,000 clones, less than 70% of them seen just once. The V segment lost 4 bases and the J segment 0 bases; nucleotides outside the gene matches: 3. CDR3 length: 14 amino acids. Germline CDR1 and CDR2: SGHRS and YFSETQ. Study-level results: About 90% or about 30% of the time was how often most TCR beta V segments were productive, according to an earlier analysis. A few chains tied to CMV proved CMV antigen-specific in vitro. When the data were analyzed later, several of the most significant clusters appeared to be linked to common viral pathogens.

The rearrangement joins TRBV5-1 to TRBJ1-1, with TRBD1 matching 7 bases. Material: PBMCs. This receptor was identified in a man aged 45 to 65 in good health and CMV-seronegative. The CDR3 nucleotides read TGCGCCAGCAGCCTGGACAGGATGAACACTGAAGCTTTCTTT. Translation: CASSLDRMNTEAFF.